This T cell receptor (beta chain) was profiled in a study of blood T cell repertoires in COVID-19. Study at large: COVID-19 samples from acute and convalescent phases originated in the United States, Italy and Spain. Nucleic acid was either cDNA or gDNA, and it came from T cells, B-cell-depleted T cells, or PBMCs.

Per the study methods: Amplified reference gene primers provided the basis for estimating nucleated cell counts. Only in-frame clones appear in the TCRdb table, and some are missing; sequencing was by immunoSEQ multiplex PCR. Clone size and the V and J calls come from that table; the DNA yielded D and trimming. The sample consists of 300,000 to 400,000 clones, about nine tenths of them appearing once. V was clipped by 5 bases and J by 4 bases; unmatched bases: 13. This CDR3 is 17 amino acids long. Looked up from germline, CDR1 is SGHAT and CDR2 is FQNNGV. The Seattle site enrolled patients during active infection and followed them longitudinally.

What was sequenced was peripheral blood. The chain couples TRBV11-2 to TRBJ1-2; 10 positions match TRBD1. The receptor's source is a woman aged 25 to 39 with COVID-19, enrolled during active disease. The CDR3 is CASSPSAGTGAIYGYTF. The CDR3 region has the DNA TGTGCCAGCAGCCCCTCGGCCGGGACAGGGGCGATCTATGGCTACACCTTC.